The next 19 T cell receptor beta chains were all read from a single sample in a study of shared clonotypes between healthy human individuals. Profiling relied on immunoSEQ multiplex PCR, and the TCRdb table lists in-frame clones only, not all of them. The sample carries 750,000 to 1,000,000 clones, 80% to 95% recorded once. Naive CD8 cells lacked CD45RO and underwent positive selection for CCR7, leaving out terminally differentiated effector memory CD45RA+ cells. Sequencing used naive CD8+ T cells sorted from blood. These receptors all stem from a man under 40 in good health.

Here the CDR3 reads CASSLSGIPRPDTQYF. The CDR3 region has the DNA TGTGCCAGCAGCTTATCCGGGATTCCCCGTCCAGATACGCAGTATTTT. This rearrangement joins TRBV7-9 to TRBJ2-3; possibly TRBD2 for D (5 bases). V shed 2 bases and J shed 4 bases, with 16 bases lying between them. This CDR3 region has 16 residues. CDR1 is SEHNR, CDR2 FQNEAQ, per germline (reference sequence).

In nucleotides, the CDR3 is TGTGCCACCTCAGGGACCAGGGTCGGGGTTAGTGCTGAAGCTTTCTTT. This sequence encodes CATSGTRVGVSAEAFF. V is TRBV28 and J is TRBJ1-1; the D gene is possibly TRBD1 (5 bases). The CDR3 is 16 residues long. The ends were cut back, 10 bases at V and 6 bases at J, with 27 bases in the middle. Germline CDR1 and CDR2: MDHEN and SYDVKM.

V gene TRBV27 combines with J gene TRBJ2-3; possible D gene TRBD1, 5 bases. Germline V gene lookup returns CDR1 MNHEY and CDR2 SMNVEV (reference sequence). V gave up 8 bases and J gave up 2 bases, with 14 bases separating them. The length of the CDR3 is 14 residues. CDR3 region: CASGGPGYTDTQYF. CDR3 sequence (DNA): TGTGCCAGCGGCGGTCCAGGGTACACAGATACGCAGTATTTT.

The CDR3 DNA follows: TGTGCCAGCAGGGTCCCTAGGACAGGAGGCCATGAGCAGTTCTTC. Amino acids: CASRVPRTGGHEQFF. The rearrangement uses TRBV7-9 and TRBJ2-1; 7 bases agree with TRBD1. Germline CDR1 SEHNR, CDR2 FQNEAQ (reference sequence). The V and J ends lost 6 bases and 8 bases, in that order; junction bases with no gene match: 13. This CDR3 contains 15 residues.

This sequence joins TRBV9 and TRBJ2-5, with 7 bases fitting TRBD2. Unmatched junction bases numbered 3, after V lost 0 bases and J lost 1 base. Per the germline V gene, CDR1 is SGDLS and CDR2 is YYNGEE. This CDR3 has 15 residues. The CDR3 DNA sequence: TGTGCCAGCAGCGTAGGGCTAGCGGTCCAAGAGACCCAGTACTTC. Its translation is CASSVGLAVQETQYF.

CDR3 sequence (DNA): TGTGCCAGCAGCCAAGATGGGGGACACTCGAACACTGAAGCTTTCTTT. This sequence encodes CASSQDGGHSNTEAFF. The V call is TRBV4-2, the J call TRBJ1-1, with D maybe TRBD1 (6 bases). Germline lookup yields CDR1 LGHNA and CDR2 YNFKEQ. Trimming removed 0 bases from V and 1 base from J, with 12 bases in between. This CDR3 spans 16 amino acids.

The V call is TRBV27, the J call TRBJ2-2; D perhaps matches TRBD2 (6 bases). The germline V gene has CDR1 MNHEY and CDR2 SMNVEV (reference sequence). The CDR3 extends over 15 amino acids. The V and J ends lost 2 bases and 7 bases respectively, with 14 bases between them. CDR3 bases: TGTGCCAGCAGTTTAATGACTAGTGGTATCGGGGAGCTGTTTTTT. Amino acids: CASSLMTSGIGELFF.

The chain employs TRBV19 and TRBJ2-2; D might be TRBD2 (5 bases). CDR1 and CDR2 from the germline V gene are LNHDA and SQIVND (reference sequence). This CDR3 contains 13 residues. Trimming pared 3 bases from V and 10 bases from J, leaving 12 bases between. As DNA, the CDR3 is TGTGCCAGTAGTATGTCTCCGGGATTGGAGCTGTTTTTT. Its translation: CASSMSPGLELFF.

The chain recombines TRBV2 with TRBJ2-7; 7 bases map to TRBD1. Germline V gene data show CDR1 as SNHLY and CDR2 as FYNNEI. This CDR3 has 17 amino acids. V was pared by 2 bases and J by 4 bases, with 14 bases of the junction left unmatched. The CDR3 nucleotides read TGTGCCAGCAGTGAAAGTTTTCGGAACAGGGGAAAGTACGAGCAGTACTTC. It encodes CASSESFRNRGKYEQYF.

The genes are TRBV7-9 and TRBJ2-3; D is unclear. Looked up from germline, CDR1 is SEHNR and CDR2 is FQNEAQ (reference sequence). Trimming cost V 2 bases and J 0 bases, with 6 bases left between them. The CDR3 is made up of 14 amino acids. Here the CDR3 DNA reads TGTGCCAGCAGCTTACCGGCGAGCACAGATACGCAGTATTTT. This translates into CASSLPASTDTQYF. The variable domain in full, with the rest retrieved from reference TRBV7-9 and TRBJ2-3, is DTGVSQNPRHKITKRGQNVTFRCDPISEHNRLYWYRQTLGQGPEFLTYFQNEAQLEKSRLLSDRFSAERPKGSFSTLEIQRTEQGDSAMYLCASSLPASTDTQYFGPGTRLTVL.

The chain links TRBV5-5 to TRBJ2-1; 8 nucleotides align to TRBD2. CDR1 and CDR2 (germline): SGHKS, YYEKEE (reference sequence). V shed 0 bases, J shed 8 bases, and the junction held 7 bases outside the gene matches. The CDR3 length is 15 residues. CDR3 amino acids: CASSLAGGIVDEQFF. In DNA form, the CDR3 reads TGTGCCAGCAGCTTGGCGGGGGGGATCGTCGATGAGCAGTTCTTC.

The DNA of the CDR3 is TGTGCCAGCAGTCCCCTGGGGACTAGCGGGAGCGATGAGCAGTTCTTC. The encoded protein is CASSPLGTSGSDEQFF. This chain connects TRBV27 to TRBJ2-1; TRBD2 matches at 14 bases. CDR3 size: 16 residues. The germline V gene has CDR1 MNHEY and CDR2 SMNVEV (reference sequence). The V and J ends lost 5 bases and 8 bases, in that order; junction bases with no gene match: 8.

The J gene is TRBJ2-4, the V gene TRBV10-3; 8 bases align to TRBD2. With V trimmed by 1 base and J by 15 bases, 11 bases remained unmatched. This CDR3 comprises 14 residues. CDR1 and CDR2 from the germline V gene are ENHRY and SYGVKD. CDR3 sequence (DNA): TGTGCCATCAGTGAGTTTAGCGGGGAAGAAAATAGGTACTTC. Its protein product is CAISEFSGEENRYF.

The chain employs TRBV12-5 and TRBJ2-5; D remains ambiguous. The J call may be in error: the DNA end matches TRBJ2-7 better. CDR1 and CDR2 from the germline V gene are LGHNT and FRNRAP. This CDR3 contains 14 residues. CDR3 in DNA: TGTGCTAGTGGTTTAGGCTCCCCACAAAGCGAGCAGTACTTC. Protein product: CASGLGSPQSEQYF.

The chain couples TRBV19 to TRBJ2-1, with D unclear. V gave up 10 bases and J gave up 6 bases, with 13 bases separating them. Germline V gene data show CDR1 as LNHDA and CDR2 as SQIVND (reference sequence). The CDR3 has 12 residues. The CDR3 region has the DNA TGTGCCACCTCCCGGCAAGGCAATGAGCAGTTCTTC. It translates to CATSRQGNEQFF.

V gene TRBV27 combines with J gene TRBJ2-1; TRBD2 matches at 11 bases. The junction had 7 bases not matched to a gene; V was cut back by 6 bases and J by 3 bases. CDR3 length: 16 residues. The germline V gene has CDR1 MNHEY and CDR2 SMNVEV (reference sequence). CDR3 in amino acids: CASSLDGTSGYNEQFF. Here the CDR3 DNA reads TGTGCCAGCAGCTTAGACGGGACTAGCGGCTACAATGAGCAGTTCTTC.

The chain couples TRBV18 to TRBJ2-7; TRBD1 aligns across 9 bases. V shed 2 bases and J 3 bases; nucleotides not matched to a gene: 20. Germline lookup yields CDR1 KGHSH and CDR2 LQKENI. The CDR3 loop spans 20 amino acids. In DNA, the CDR3 is TGTGCCAGCTCACCAAACCTAAGGACAGGGGTGGAAACTCTCGGCTACGAGCAGTACTTC. Its translation is CASSPNLRTGVETLGYEQYF.

This chain connects TRBV15 to TRBJ2-2; tentative D call: TRBD2 (5 bases). The length of the CDR3 is 16 residues. Per the germline V gene, CDR1 is LNHNV and CDR2 is YYDKDF (reference sequence). V dropped 8 bases and J dropped 1 base, with 17 bases sitting between them. This CDR3 is CATQSTGVWNTGELFF. For the CDR3, the DNA is TGTGCCACCCAATCCACCGGGGTTTGGAACACCGGGGAGCTGTTTTTT.

The chain is built from TRBV5-4 and TRBJ1-1, with 8 bases matching TRBD1. The CDR3 covers 14 residues. The V and J ends lost 4 bases and 6 bases, in that order; junction bases with no gene match: 8. The germline CDR1 and CDR2 sequences are SGHNT and YYREEE (reference sequence). DNA for the CDR3: TGTGCCAGCAGCACCGGACAGGGAATCCCTGAAGCTTTCTTT. It encodes CASSTGQGIPEAFF.